Following are 17 T cell receptor beta chains from one sample sequenced in a study of cytomegalovirus exposure and HLA in healthy donors. Vbeta (60) and Jbeta (13) primers were used in the PCR. Using immunoSEQ multiplex PCR, the repertoire was profiled, and TCRdb retains in-frame clones only, with some absent. The sample includes 90,000 to 95,000 clones, 78% of them seen just once. The sample comprised PBMCs. The receptors derive from a male donor in good health and CMV-seropositive.

The chain's CDR3 is CASSLLPFPEAFF. The CDR3 DNA reads TGTGCCAGCAGCTTACTACCCTTCCCAGAAGCTTTCTTT. The chain combines TRBV7-9 with TRBJ1-1; D unresolved. Germline assignment: CDR1 SEHNR and CDR2 FQNEAQ (reference sequence). The CDR3 spans 13 residues. V lost 2 bases to trimming and J lost 8 bases, with 12 bases between them. Filled out from reference TRBV7-9 and TRBJ1-1, the complete variable domain reads DTGVSQNPRHKITKRGQNVTFRCDPISEHNRLYWYRQTLGQGPEFLTYFQNEAQLEKSRLLSDRFSAERPKGSFSTLEIQRTEQGDSAMYLCASSLLPFPEAFFGQGTRLTVV.

The chain employs TRBV4-2 and TRBJ2-1, with TRBD2 identical over 8 bases. CDR3 size: 17 residues. Germline loops: CDR1 LGHNA, CDR2 YNFKEQ. V gave up 0 bases and J gave up 3 bases; unmatched junction bases: 7. The CDR3 loop reads CASSQDGPAGDYNEQFF. The CDR3 DNA is TGTGCCAGCAGCCAAGACGGTCCAGCGGGAGACTACAATGAGCAGTTCTTC.

V usage is TRBV5-4 and J usage is TRBJ2-5; D is uncertain. Germline CDR1 reads SGHNT; CDR2 reads YYREEE (reference sequence). This CDR3 is 15 amino acids long. The V and J ends lost 0 bases and 4 bases respectively, with 13 bases between them. CDR3 sequence reads: CASSLEVRRGETQYF. The CDR3 coding sequence is TGTGCCAGCAGCTTGGAGGTGCGGCGTGGAGAGACCCAGTACTTC.

In this sample, this clone turned up a few times. This chain joins TRBV7-6 and TRBJ2-1; 11 nucleotides agree with TRBD1. Trimming cost V 5 bases and J 9 bases; bases outside gene matches: 6. Germline values: CDR1 SGHVS, CDR2 FNYEAQ. This CDR3 region has 14 residues. CDR3 sequence (DNA): TGTGCCAGCAGCAAGGACAGGGGGCTTGTTGAGCAGTTCTTC. It codes for CASSKDRGLVEQFF.

The chain is built from TRBV11-2 and TRBJ2-5; 10 positions agree with TRBD2. J lost 5 bases, V lost 6 bases, and 12 bases had no gene match. The CDR3 runs 16 residues. CDR1 and CDR2 (germline): SGHAT, FQNNGV. The CDR3 here is CASRPSPSGSSETQYF. DNA of the CDR3: TGTGCCAGCAGGCCCAGTCCTAGCGGGAGCTCGGAGACCCAGTACTTC.

The V call is TRBV5-6, the J call TRBJ2-6; 7 nucleotides align to TRBD1. V lost 4 bases to trimming and J lost 1 base; unmatched junction nucleotides: 11. This CDR3 spans 18 amino acids. Germline V gene data show CDR1 as SGHDT and CDR2 as YYEEEE. Here the CDR3 reads CASSRGQSPESGANVLTF. The CDR3 nucleotides are TGTGCCAGCAGCAGGGGACAGTCCCCTGAATCTGGGGCCAACGTCCTGACTTTC.

The chain recombines TRBV7-2 with TRBJ1-4; a possible D gene is TRBD1 (5 bases). The V end lost 5 bases, the J end lost 5 bases, and 18 bases lay between the germline ends. The CDR3 runs to 16 residues. The germline V gene encodes CDR1 SGHTA and CDR2 FQGNSA. As DNA, the CDR3 is TGTGCCAGCAGCCAACAGGCGGGACTCCTGAATGAAAAACTGTTTTTT. Translation: CASSQQAGLLNEKLFF.

This chain joins TRBV9 and TRBJ2-7, with a weak D call TRBD1 (7 bases). The V end was cut by 2 bases, the J end by 7 bases, with 13 bases between. CDR3 size: 13 residues. Germline V gene sequence: CDR1 SGDLS, CDR2 YYNGEE. CDR3 in amino acids: CASSVGGGGEQYF. The DNA of the CDR3 is TGTGCCAGCAGCGTCGGAGGGGGCGGGGAGCAGTACTTC.

The chain combines TRBV28 with TRBJ2-7, with 9 nucleotides matching TRBD1. This CDR3 has 13 residues. Trimming at V came to 6 bases and at J to 5 bases, leaving 5 bases not matched to a gene. CDR1 is MDHEN and CDR2 is SYDVKM in the germline V gene. The CDR3 protein is CASRGTGINEQYF. CDR3 coding DNA: TGTGCCAGCAGGGGGACAGGGATCAACGAGCAGTACTTC.

The chain links TRBV7-3 to TRBJ2-1; 7 nucleotides align to TRBD2. Trimming took 5 bases from V and 10 from J; bases not matched to a gene: 5. This CDR3 spans 12 amino acids. Germline CDR1 SGHTA, CDR2 FQGTGA. The DNA of the CDR3 is TGTGCCAGCAGCCGGCCGGGGGGAGAGCAGTTCTTC. This translates into CASSRPGGEQFF.

This clone qualifies as medium-sized. The genes are TRBV6-4 and TRBJ2-7; 8 nucleotides align to TRBD2. Germline loops: CDR1 MRHNA, CDR2 SNTAGT. With 6 bases clipped from V and 6 bases from J, the junction kept 10 bases outside the gene matches. The CDR3 length is 14 residues. The CDR3 reads CASRDQQREREQYF. In DNA, the CDR3 is TGTGCCAGCAGGGATCAACAGCGGGAGCGCGAGCAGTACTTC.

The chain links TRBV4-1 to TRBJ1-4; the match to TRBD1 covers 8 bases. The CDR3 has 20 residues. Germline V CDR1 and CDR2: MGHRA, YSYEKL. The V segment lost 0 bases and the J segment 0 bases; nucleotides outside the gene matches: 12. The CDR3 region has the DNA TGCGCCAGCAGCCAAGAACCGGGACAGGCTTTTTCGGCAACTAATGAAAAACTGTTTTTT. This gives the protein CASSQEPGQAFSATNEKLFF.

V and J are TRBV7-9 and TRBJ1-2; 7 nucleotides agree with TRBD1. From germline, CDR1 is SEHNR and CDR2 FQNEAQ (reference sequence). The CDR3 runs to 14 residues. Unmatched junction bases numbered 8, after V lost 4 bases and J lost 6 bases. The CDR3, as DNA: TGTGCCAGCAGCTCATCAGGGGGGACTGATGGCTACACCTTC. It is translated as CASSSSGGTDGYTF.

V is TRBV14 and J is TRBJ2-7; TRBD2 aligns across 9 bases. J was trimmed by 3 bases and V by 3 bases; bases with no gene match: 3. This CDR3 spans 14 amino acids. Germline lookup yields CDR1 SGHDN and CDR2 FVKESK. In nucleotides, the CDR3 is TGTGCCAGCAGCCAGCGGGGGGGCGACTACGAGCAGTACTTC. Residues: CASSQRGGDYEQYF. The complete variable domain, with remaining parts taken from reference TRBV14 and TRBJ2-7, reads EAGVTQFPSHSVIEKGQTVTLRCDPISGHDNLYWYRRVMGKEIKFLLHFVKESKQDESGMPNNRFLAERTGGTYSTLKVQPAELEDSGVYFCASSQRGGDYEQYFGPGTRLTVT.

The genes are TRBV7-2 and TRBJ1-1, with TRBD1 matching 7 bases. CDR1 and CDR2 from the germline V gene are SGHTA and FQGNSA. J was trimmed by 5 bases and V by 2 bases; bases with no gene match: 5. CDR3 length: 14 amino acids. The CDR3 coding sequence is TGTGCCAGCAGCTTAATGACAGGGAGGACTGAAGCTTTCTTT. Amino acid sequence: CASSLMTGRTEAFF.

The chain has TRBV7-2 and TRBJ1-2; D not certain. V lost 2 bases and J lost 1, with 8 bases in between. The CDR3 spans 14 residues. CDR1 and CDR2 from the germline V gene are SGHTA and FQGNSA. The CDR3 here is CASSLLYSNYGYTF. For the CDR3, the DNA is TGTGCCAGCAGCTTACTGTACAGTAACTATGGCTACACCTTC.

The J gene is TRBJ2-1, the V gene TRBV5-1, with TRBD1 identical over 11 bases. Germline V gene sequence: CDR1 SGHRS, CDR2 YFSETQ. CDR3 length: 14 residues. V dropped 1 base and J dropped 9; count of bases not matched to a gene: 3. The CDR3 reads CASSLRTGGREQFF. The CDR3 DNA sequence: TGCGCCAGCAGCTTGAGGACAGGGGGCCGTGAGCAGTTCTTC.